A single sample gave rise to the 7 T cell receptor beta chains below, sequenced in a study of beta chain features in type 1 diabetes. cDNA synthesis used the whole RNA isolate, giving expressed TCRB sequences. The assay was immunoSEQ multiplex PCR, and TCRdb's table has in-frame clones only and misses some. The sample has some 270,000 clones, roughly 11% seen once. The antigens these receptors bind are not known. Study conclusions and caveats: Moderate but significant shortening of TCRB CDR3s was recorded in all four CD4+ subsets from Type 1 diabetes patients.

The sample comprised naive CD4+ T cells from blood. The receptor set was obtained from a man aged 25-40 years with type 1 diabetes.

The V and J genes are TRBV11-3 and TRBJ1-1, with 7 bases fitting TRBD1. The CDR3 runs 13 residues. Germline CDR1 is SGHNT and CDR2 is YENEEA. V dropped 3 bases and J dropped 5; count of bases not matched to a gene: 3. The CDR3 DNA reads as TGTGCCAGCAGCTTGACAGGGCGGACTGAAGCTTTCTTT. It translates to CASSLTGRTEAFF.

The chain has TRBV2 and TRBJ1-1, with D possibly TRBD1 on 6 matching bases. Germline assignment: CDR1 SNHLY and CDR2 FYNNEI. Trimming left V 7 bases short and J 0 bases short, with 9 bases between. The CDR3 has 13 residues. In DNA, the CDR3 is TGTGCCAGCATGGACAGCTTGAACACTGAAGCTTTCTTT. It encodes CASMDSLNTEAFF.

The chain links TRBV10-3 to TRBJ2-7; 7 bases fit TRBD1. CDR3 length equals 13 residues. Germline V CDR1 and CDR2: ENHRY, SYGVKD. The ends lost 7 bases at V and 3 bases at J; junction bases unmatched: 6. The CDR3 spells CAITQDRVYEQYF. CDR3 nucleotides: TGTGCCATCACCCAAGACAGGGTCTACGAGCAGTACTTC.

Only a few counts were recorded for this clone. This sequence joins TRBV5-1 and TRBJ1-1; 7 positions agree with TRBD1. The CDR3 is 14 amino acids. Per germline, CDR1 SGHRS and CDR2 YFSETQ. J was trimmed by 1 base and V by 3 bases; bases with no gene match: 3. CDR3 bases: TGCGCCAGCAGCTCGGGACAGTCGAACACTGAAGCTTTCTTT. It is translated as CASSSGQSNTEAFF.

The sample holds a few counts of this clone. The V and J genes are TRBV7-3 and TRBJ2-7; D remains unclear. Germline assignment: CDR1 SGHTA and CDR2 FQGTGA. Trimming left V 2 bases short and J 3 bases short, with 8 bases between. The CDR3 length is 13 residues. The chain's CDR3 is CASSLGQYYEQYF. CDR3 nucleotides: TGTGCCAGCAGCTTAGGCCAGTACTACGAGCAGTACTTC. The whole variable domain, filled in from reference TRBV7-3 and TRBJ2-7, reads GAGVSQTPSNKVTEKGKYVELRCDPISGHTALYWYRQSLGQGPEFLIYFQGTGAADDSGLPNDRFFAVRPEGSVSTLKIQRTERGDSAVYLCASSLGQYYEQYFGPGTRLTVT.

In its sample, this clone was seen many times. The chain is built from TRBV13 and TRBJ2-7; tentatively, D is TRBD2 (5 bases). The germline CDR1 and CDR2 sequences are PRHDT and FYEKMQ (reference sequence). The CDR3 contains 13 residues. V was cut by 3 bases and J by 7 bases, with 13 bases left in between. The CDR3 loop reads CASSFGGLREQYF. The CDR3 DNA follows: TGTGCCAGCAGCTTCGGCGGGCTGAGGGAGCAGTACTTC.

This clone occurred a few times. Written as DNA, the CDR3 is TGTGCCAGCAGCTTAGGGAAGGAGAACTATGGCTACACCTTC. It codes for CASSLGKENYGYTF. The chain uses TRBV7-9 and TRBJ1-2, with D hard to call. CDR1 is SEHNR, CDR2 FQNEAQ, per germline (reference sequence). The CDR3 loop spans 14 amino acids. Trimming left V 1 base short and J 2 bases short, with 8 bases between.